These T cell receptor beta chains were read from a single sample in a study of regulatory T cells in long-lasting Graves disease. One entry per CDR3 protein, called by TCRdb with MiXCR from the multiplex PCR reads. This table has over 300,000 distinct CDR3 sequences, 15% appearing once. The source was peripheral blood mononuclear cells (PBMCs), collected at new diagnosis, from a patient treated with antithyroid drugs. Every receptor here comes from a female donor with Graves disease. The CDR3 runs from the conserved cysteine through the conserved F or W. A D gene is named only where the DNA matches it firmly. Size values are once, few and many counts, or a class for expanded clones, and some rows have none.

J gene,D gene,V gene,clone size,CDR3 protein,CDR3 DNA
TRBJ1-5,NA,TRBV19,few,CASSTETAILGPQHF,TGTGCCAGTAGTACCGAGACAGCCATCCTGGGGCCCCAGCATTTT
TRBJ1-2,TRBD1,TRBV28,NA,CASSHRQGRQSGGYTF,TGTGCCAGCAGCCATAGACAGGGTCGTCAGTCGGGTGGCTACACCTTC
TRBJ2-2,TRBD2,TRBV12-3/TRBV12-4,many,CASSLGLAGAGELFF,TGTGCCAGCAGCCTGGGACTAGCAGGAGCCGGGGAGCTGTTTTTT
TRBJ2-1,NA,TRBV12-3/TRBV12-4,many,CASSLAGDEQFF,TGTGCCAGCAGCCTCGCCGGAGATGAGCAGTTCTTC
TRBJ1-2,NA,TRBV27,many,CASSLSGRGDYGYTF,TGTGCCAGCAGTTTATCGGGCAGGGGTGATTATGGCTACACCTTC
TRBJ2-1,TRBD1,TRBV19,NA,CASRGDRVIGEQFF,TGTGCCAGTAGGGGGGACAGGGTAATTGGTGAGCAGTTCTTC
TRBJ2-6,NA,TRBV12-5,many,CASGDSQRVSGANVLTF,TGTGCTAGTGGGGACAGCCAAAGGGTCTCTGGGGCCAACGTCCTGACTTTC
TRBJ2-5,TRBD2,TRBV6-9,many,CASSYSSQGLKETQYF,TGTGCCAGCAGTTACTCTTCCCAGGGACTAAAAGAGACCCAGTACTTC
TRBJ1-1,NA,TRBV12-3/TRBV12-4,many,CASTRIGGLSNTEAFF,TGTGCCAGCACCAGAATTGGGGGACTTTCGAACACTGAAGCTTTCTTT
TRBJ2-4,TRBD2,TRBV28,many,CASSFPQTSGRDIQYF,TGTGCCAGCAGTTTCCCGCAGACTAGCGGCAGAGACATTCAGTACTTC
TRBJ2-7,NA,TRBV13,many,CASSSQGFYEQYF,TGTGCCAGCAGCTCCCAGGGTTTCTACGAGCAGTACTTC
TRBJ2-5,NA,TRBV6-2/TRBV6-3,NA,CASSYQLVGPQYF,TGTGCCAGCAGCTACCAGTTAGTGGGGCCCCAGTACTTC
TRBJ1-1,NA,TRBV6-1,many,CASRNPWDQNREMNTEAFF,TGTGCCAGCAGAAACCCTTGGGACCAAAATAGGGAGATGAACACTGAAGCTTTCTTT
TRBJ2-4,TRBD1,TRBV12-5,many,CASGRDRGGIQYF,TGTGCTAGTGGACGGGACAGGGGTGGGATTCAGTACTTC
TRBJ1-4,NA,TRBV4-1,many,CASSHPVGGLVKLFF,TGCGCCAGCAGCCACCCCGTGGGGGGCCTTGTAAAACTGTTTTTT
TRBJ1-4,NA,TRBV27,many,CASSSGTAVMRKLFF,TGTGCCAGCAGTTCTGGGACTGCCGTAATGAGGAAACTGTTTTTT
TRBJ2-3,NA,TRBV18,NA,CASSPLPQGSDTQYF,TGTGCCAGCTCACCACTACCGCAGGGTTCAGATACGCAGTATTTT
TRBJ2-3,NA,TRBV9,NA,CASSDLAQEGGTQYF,TGTGCCAGCAGCGATCTAGCACAGGAGGGGGGTACGCAGTATTTT
TRBJ1-1,NA,TRBV10-3,many,CAISDRGNTEAFF,TGTGCCATCAGTGACAGGGGGAACACTGAAGCTTTCTTT
TRBJ2-7,TRBD1,TRBV7-9,many,CASSRGDRVYEQYF,TGTGCCAGCAGCCGGGGGGACAGGGTGTACGAGCAGTACTTC
TRBJ2-5,NA,TRBV6-2/TRBV6-3,many,CASSYWAGNQETQYF,TGTGCCAGCAGTTACTGGGCGGGCAACCAAGAGACCCAGTACTTC
TRBJ2-2,TRBD2,TRBV4-1,few,CASSQRGTSGYTGELFF,TGCGCCAGCAGCCAACGTGGGACTAGCGGCTACACCGGGGAGCTGTTTTTT
TRBJ1-4,TRBD1,TRBV7-8,many,CASTLGGRANEKLFF,TGTGCCAGCACCTTAGGGGGCAGGGCAAATGAAAAACTGTTTTTT
TRBJ2-7,NA,TRBV7-9,many,CASSLASATYEQYF,TGTGCCAGCAGCTTAGCTAGCGCCACCTACGAGCAGTACTTC
TRBJ2-3,NA,TRBV29-1,NA,CSVEELLGMAGRLRYF,TGCAGCGTTGAAGAGCTCCTCGGTATGGCCGGGCGCTTGAGGTATTTT
TRBJ1-2,NA,TRBV12-3/TRBV12-4,many,CASSSQPNRVVGYTF,TGTGCCAGCAGTTCACAACCGAACAGGGTCGTAGGCTACACCTTC
TRBJ1-2,TRBD1,TRBV12-5,many,CARTQGTGYGYTF,TGTGCTAGAACACAGGGGACAGGCTATGGCTACACCTTC
TRBJ2-2,NA,TRBV11-2,many,CASSLGWGPTPNTGELFF,TGTGCCAGCAGCTTAGGTTGGGGACCAACTCCGAACACCGGGGAGCTGTTTTTT
TRBJ1-4,TRBD1,TRBV11-2,many,CASSLVGPGQGMRGEKLFF,TGTGCCAGCAGCTTAGTGGGCCCGGGACAGGGGATGCGGGGAGAAAAACTGTTTTTT
TRBJ1-5,NA,TRBV18,many,CASSSQGISNQPQHF,TGTGCCAGCTCATCCCAGGGGATCAGCAATCAGCCCCAGCATTTT
TRBJ2-1,NA,TRBV24-1,NA,CATSLTGTYNEQFF,TGTGCCACCAGCTTGACAGGTACCTACAATGAGCAGTTCTTC
TRBJ2-7,TRBD1,TRBV5-1,NA,CASSKDRGEDEQYF,TGCGCCAGCAGCAAAGACAGGGGAGAGGACGAGCAGTACTTC
TRBJ1-1,TRBD1,TRBV27,many,CASSLQGDWGDTEAFF,TGTGCCAGCAGTTTACAGGGGGATTGGGGGGACACTGAAGCTTTCTTT
TRBJ1-6,NA,TRBV19,few,CASSRDLNSPLHF,TGTGCCAGTAGTCGGGACTTAAATTCACCCCTCCACTTT
TRBJ2-1,TRBD2,TRBV28,NA,CASSLSGLAGTGNEQFF,TGTGCCAGCAGTTTATCCGGACTAGCGGGGACAGGGAATGAGCAGTTCTTC
TRBJ2-1,TRBD1,TRBV18,many,CASSPTGGHEQFF,TGTGCCAGCTCACCGACAGGGGGCCATGAGCAGTTCTTC
TRBJ2-4,TRBD1,TRBV12-3/TRBV12-4,many,CASSSQGAFGNIQYF,TGTGCCAGCAGTTCTCAGGGGGCGTTTGGAAACATTCAGTACTTC
TRBJ2-2,NA,TRBV10-1,many,CASSESIRGSFKIAFPGELFF,TGCGCCAGCAGTGAGTCGATTAGAGGTTCCTTTAAGATCGCGTTCCCCGGGGAGCTGTTTTTT
TRBJ2-7,TRBD1,TRBV29-1,NA,CSVLDGTGFSEQYF,TGCAGCGTCCTTGACGGGACAGGGTTTTCCGAGCAGTACTTC
TRBJ2-7,TRBD1,TRBV6-4,many,CACSYWGTGNEQYF,TGTGCCTGCAGTTACTGGGGGACAGGGAACGAGCAGTACTTC